This TCR beta chain derives from a study of cytomegalovirus exposure and HLA in healthy donors. This clone was found once. As yet, its antigen is unknown. Use of 60 Vbeta and 13 Jbeta primers characterized the PCR. Repertoires were generated with immunoSEQ multiplex PCR, while TCRdb's copy carries only in-frame clones and drops some. The profile shows more than 150,000 clones, around four fifths of them singletons. General observations from the study: The authors assumed roughly uniform sequencing depth across donors for presence/absence analyses.

Sequences were obtained from PBMCs. The sequence was obtained from a woman aged 45-60 years in good health and CMV-seropositive.

The CDR3 reads CASSFTSEEQFF. CDR3 nucleotides: TGTGCCAGCAGTTTCACTAGCGAGGAGCAGTTCTTC. The rearrangement links TRBV27 to TRBJ2-1; 7 bases line up with TRBD2. The CDR3 contains 12 residues. Trimming at V came to 3 bases and at J to 10 bases, leaving 3 bases not matched to a gene. Germline CDR1 MNHEY, CDR2 SMNVEV (reference sequence).